Sequencing of this T cell receptor beta chain was carried out in a study of tumor-infiltrating lymphocytes in primary liver carcinoma (dated by TCRdb to the late 2010s). Notes on the research overall: Hepatocellular carcinoma (four) or combined HCC and intrahepatic cholangiocarcinoma (one) was present in the five patients, who were three men and two women aged 30 to 69 years. The five patients had tumors of stage T1-T3 N0M0, with maximum diameters ranging from roughly 4.2 to 11 cm. Each sample produced about 3.5 to 7.13 million productive TCRbeta reads, and read depth showed no significant difference between tissue types. TCRbeta repertoire sequencing, expression microarrays and whole-exome sequencing were combined in the study across five regions of each liver tumor, with adjacent normal tissue and blood also included. A total of roughly 35 specimens from 5 patients, comprising some 25 tumor regions, 5 adjacent noncancerous liver tissues and 5 peripheral blood samples, were covered by TCRbeta repertoire sequencing. High reproducibility was observed for the technical replicate repertoires, with mean shared-clone rates roughly 0.92 and correlation coefficients above 0.95. What the study reported, not specific to this receptor: Because only the TCR beta chain was sequenced and unpaired alpha chains were not captured, true repertoire diversity is likely underestimated. Because the samples were bulk and unsorted, CD4+ and CD8+ T cell repertoires could not be compared. The study included only five or six patients, and the authors note findings should be validated in a larger study. Repertoire overlap was found to be higher between tumor regions (mean approximately 35%) than between tumor-adjacent (around 17%) or tumor-blood (14%) pairs, consistent with antigen-driven expansion. The top 250 clones made up a significantly larger repertoire fraction in tumors than in blood (p = 0.039).

Including cysteine and phenylalanine, the CDR3 has 12 amino acids. The DNA shown is the 36-base CDR3, in frame from base 1. The germline V gene (reference sequence) sets CDR1 to SEHNR and CDR2 to FQNEAQ. Regarding this clonotype: Its antigen is currently not known. The junction differs from germline at one of its ends, possibly a read error.

TCRbeta-specific cDNA was reverse-transcribed from around 500 ng total RNA using a constant-region primer and ProtoScript II reverse transcriptase. Construction of the TCRbeta libraries relied on three nested rounds of multiplex PCR, following a slightly modified ARM-PCR procedure. Each of the first two PCR rounds ran for roughly 11 cycles and used multiplex TRBV1-TRBV30 forward primers together with a Cbeta reverse primer. Sample barcodes and Illumina adapters were attached in a final 25-cycle PCR using Deep VentR polymerase. Before sequencing, amplicons between 200 and 500 bp were purified from gel using a QIAquick gel extraction kit. An Illumina HiSeq 2500 was used to sequence the TCRbeta amplicons, generating 250-bp paired-end reads. In the original analysis: Quality trimming of reads was performed with Trimmomatic v0.33, and paired reads were merged with FLASH v1.2.11 so that full CDR3 sequences could be recovered. MiGEC v1.2.1b assigned V, D and J germline segments to the rearranged TCRbeta sequences. VDJtools v1.0.0 computed clonotype statistics and Shannon-Wiener diversity indices. To reduce sampling bias, subsequent analyses other than the diversity analysis used only the 250 most abundant clonotypes in each sample. TCRdb's own reprocessing of the public reads used fastp at Q25 and MiXCR and kept productive beta chains. Each CDR3 protein gets just one entry, which takes the most common genes and DNA from the rows behind it. These V and J calls rely on TCRdb rather than the paper's analysis. The sample includes about 37,000 distinct CDR3 sequences, with roughly 74% observed a single time. Approximately 35% of the sample belongs to the ten largest clones.

Total RNA and DNA were co-extracted without cell sorting from around 20-30 mg of bulk tissue using the AllPrep DNA/RNA mini kit. Between late 2015 and early 2016, a handful of patients in China with histopathologically diagnosed primary liver carcinoma had surgical resection. At the time of sampling, the patients had chronic HBV infection and had not received any treatment. Fresh tumor and adjacent tissue pieces were bisected, with one half stored in RNAlater at -80 degrees C and the other half sent for histology. Sequenced material: tumor-adjacent normal liver tissue. The clonotype originates from a man aged 35 to 55 with primary liver carcinoma and hepatitis B virus infection. The chain is made from TRBV7-9 and TRBJ2-7; the D region possibly corresponds to TRBD2 (5 bases align). The bases are TGTGCCAGCAGCCCCGCTGACTACGAGCAGCACTTC. Translated, this gives CASSPADYEQHF.